These T cell receptor beta chains were read from a single sample in a study of metastatic and nonmetastatic thyroid tumors. Via MiXCR, TCRdb re-called the PCR reads. This table holds 75,000 to 100,000 clones, roughly 13% found once. The sample comprised blood. The receptors derive from a female donor with papillary thyroid cancer or a benign thyroid nodule (not recorded which). Some clones in this sample may be carry-over from other donors' samples. CDR3s include the opening cysteine and the closing phenylalanine or tryptophan. A D gene is named only where the DNA matches it firmly. Clone size, where shown, is once, few, many, or a class for clones that have expanded.

v_gene	d_gene	j_gene	abundance	CDR3aa	CDR3nt
TRBV19	TRBD2	TRBJ2-3	.	CASSERLAGGLRTDTQYF	TGTGCCAGTAGTGAGAGACTAGCGGGAGGCCTCAGAACAGATACGCAGTATTTT
TRBV19	.	TRBJ1-5	many	CASSRAGTAAPWHF	TGTGCCAGTAGTAGGGCCGGGACGGCGGCACCTTGGCATTTT
TRBV6-2/TRBV6-3	TRBD2	TRBJ2-7	many	CASLTAGPPYEQYF	TGTGCCAGCCTGACAGCGGGGCCGCCCTACGAGCAGTACTTC
TRBV12-3/TRBV12-4	TRBD1	TRBJ2-1	many	CASTLSAPGGSVEQFF	TGTGCCAGCACCCTCTCGGCGCCAGGGGGTTCGGTTGAGCAGTTCTTC
TRBV6-2/TRBV6-3	.	TRBJ2-5	few	CASSRGQRETQYF	TGTGCCAGCAGTCGCGGACAGAGGGAGACCCAGTACTTC
TRBV29-1	TRBD2	TRBJ2-1	many	CSVGGGAYNEQFF	TGCAGCGTAGGCGGGGGTGCCTACAATGAGCAGTTCTTC
TRBV6-2/TRBV6-3	.	TRBJ2-4	many	CASKPMTEAKNIQYF	TGTGCCAGCAAGCCAATGACGGAAGCCAAAAACATTCAGTACTTC
TRBV7-3	.	TRBJ2-6	.	CAITVDIPGGSVANVLTF	TGTGCCATCACTGTTGACATTCCCGGCGGCTCTGTGGCCAACGTCCTGACTTTC
TRBV9	.	TRBJ2-5	many	CASSVAGETQYF	TGTGCCAGCAGCGTAGCGGGAGAGACCCAGTACTTC
TRBV12-3/TRBV12-4	TRBD1	TRBJ1-4	many	CASSLNGDRVKEKLFF	TGTGCCAGCAGCCTAAATGGGGACAGGGTGAAAGAAAAACTGTTTTTT
TRBV25-1	TRBD2	TRBJ2-7	many	CASSVSSGRVSGYEQYF	TGTGCCAGCAGTGTTTCTAGCGGGAGAGTATCGGGCTACGAGCAGTACTTC
TRBV6-2/TRBV6-3	TRBD1	TRBJ1-5	many	CASSINHDRAGNQPQHF	TGTGCCAGCAGTATTAACCACGACAGGGCGGGCAATCAGCCCCAGCATTTT
TRBV15	.	TRBJ1-4	many	CATRGAGEKLFF	TGTGCCACCAGGGGGGCGGGTGAAAAACTGTTTTTT
TRBV28	TRBD1	TRBJ1-1	few	CASSLFPGQGAAFF	TGTGCCAGCAGTTTATTCCCGGGACAGGGAGCAGCTTTCTTT
TRBV20-1	TRBD2	TRBJ2-1	many	CSARSFLAARHNEQFF	TGCAGTGCTAGAAGTTTCCTAGCGGCTCGCCACAATGAGCAGTTCTTC
TRBV9	.	TRBJ1-1	.	CASNVAPSDTEAFF	TGTGCCAGCAACGTAGCCCCGAGCGACACTGAAGCTTTCTTT
TRBV7-2	.	TRBJ2-5	many	CASSPPLQETQYF	TGTGCCAGCAGCCCACCGTTACAAGAGACCCAGTACTTC
TRBV6-5	.	TRBJ1-1	many	CASSYFVNTEAFF	TGTGCCAGCAGTTACTTCGTGAACACTGAAGCTTTCTTT
TRBV3-1	.	TRBJ1-2	many	CASSPDFGQRANYGYTF	TGTGCCAGCAGCCCAGATTTTGGACAGCGAGCTAACTATGGCTACACCTTC
TRBV14	.	TRBJ2-6	many	CASSRLISGANVLTF	TGTGCCAGCAGCCGCCTCATCTCTGGGGCCAACGTCCTGACTTTC
TRBV15	.	TRBJ2-3	many	CATSSNTRTDTQYF	TGTGCCACCAGCTCGAACACCCGCACAGATACGCAGTATTTT
TRBV18	TRBD2	TRBJ2-7	many	CASSFPGLVEEQYF	TGTGCCAGCTCATTCCCGGGACTAGTGGAGGAGCAGTACTTC
TRBV5-1	.	TRBJ1-1	many	CASSLGSRQGHEAFF	TGCGCCAGCAGCTTGGGGTCCCGTCAGGGCCACGAAGCTTTCTTT
TRBV24-1	.	TRBJ2-2	many	CATSDTRRAKTNTGELFF	TGTGCCACCAGTGATACCCGAAGGGCGAAAACGAACACCGGGGAGCTGTTTTTT
TRBV10-1	TRBD2	TRBJ2-7	few	CASRAGLGDYEQYF	TGCGCCAGCAGGGCGGGACTAGGTGATTACGAGCAGTACTTC
TRBV19	.	TRBJ2-4	many	CASSIIGGQKNIQYF	TGTGCCAGTAGTATCATCGGGGGGCAGAAAAACATTCAGTACTTC
TRBV6-2/TRBV6-3	TRBD2	TRBJ2-3	few	CASTRTSGSDTQYF	TGTGCCAGCACTCGGACTAGCGGATCAGATACGCAGTATTTT
TRBV6-2/TRBV6-3	TRBD2	TRBJ2-7	many	CATLGTSGRPSSYEQYF	TGTGCCACCTTAGGGACTAGCGGGAGGCCGAGCTCCTACGAGCAGTACTTC
TRBV14	.	TRBJ1-1	many	CASSRLGTTEAFF	TGTGCCAGCAGCCGCTTAGGGACAACTGAAGCTTTCTTT
TRBV27	TRBD2	TRBJ2-7	many	CASQSSGSSLEQYF	TGTGCCAGCCAATCTAGCGGGAGCTCTCTCGAGCAGTACTTC
TRBV20-1	TRBD1	TRBJ1-1	many	CSAIPRDRGLTEAFF	TGCAGTGCTATCCCCCGCGACAGGGGATTAACTGAAGCTTTCTTT
TRBV30	.	TRBJ2-1	many	CAARGAEYYNEQFF	TGTGCCGCCAGGGGAGCGGAGTACTACAATGAGCAGTTCTTC
TRBV5-1	TRBD2	TRBJ2-3	many	CASSLGIMTSGRSDTQYF	TGCGCCAGCAGCTTGGGGATTATGACTAGCGGGAGGTCTGATACGCAGTATTTT